This TCR beta chain was documented in a study of blood T cell repertoires in COVID-19 (dated by TCRdb to about 2020). Background on the whole study: Samples covering the acute and convalescent phases of COVID-19 were provided by collaborators in the United States, Italy and Spain. The samples were drawn from two sources: the first 160 participants of the ongoing ImmuneRACE study, and 1,254 subjects contributed by 6 global collaborators. The repertoires were released in a freely available public database meant as a resource for research on the immune response to SARS-CoV-2. Where HLA class I and class II types were available, the types were taken from metadata supplied by the sample provider, not from assay-based typing. A de-identified subject ID, COVID-19 status, age in years and sex were almost always included in the sample metadata. The prospective study material was composed of cDNA or gDNA derived from T cells, B-cell-depleted T cells, or PBMCs. The dataset comprised deeply sampled blood TCRbeta repertoires from subjects exposed to, actively infected with, or recovered from COVID-19.

On this clone itself: The antigen this receptor binds is unknown. No much larger clonotype is one base removed from it; base qualities were not supplied.

General findings and caveats noted by the study authors: Clinical and demographic metadata were provided uncurated, with the amount varying by source and participant.

Collaborating institutions collected whole blood in K2EDTA tubes following their own protocols. For TCRbeta analysis, collaborator samples were shipped as frozen whole blood, as isolated PBMCs, or as DNA extracted from either sample type. TCRbeta CDR3 regions were amplified from genomic DNA by means of the immunoSEQ Assay, a bias-controlled multiplex PCR. The original pipeline was this. The number of nucleated cells in each sample was estimated from the amplification of reference gene primers within the assay. Sequence reads were collapsed and filtered to measure the absolute abundance of every unique TCRbeta CDR3 rearrangement. Productive Simpson clonality was computed per sample as the square root of Simpson's diversity index over productive rearrangements. TCRdb provides this immuneACCESS table in a form limited to in-frame rearrangements. Some clones are lacking; in checked studies, under half of them reflect an unresolved V gene, and why the rest are absent is not known. Clone size and the V and J calls come from that table; the DNA yielded D and trimming. For this sample there are 250,000 or so clones; about 80% appear just once. Approximately 1.9% of the sample comes from the top ten.

Trimming leaves V shorter by 1 base and J shorter by 0 bases, with the junction holding 6 bases beyond the gene matches. The cysteine opens and the phenylalanine closes a CDR3 of 16 amino acids. Left in the record is the CDR3 DNA by itself, 48 bases read in frame from the first base. The germline V gene sets CDR1 to SGHTA and CDR2 to FQGNSA. The sample taken for sequencing was peripheral blood. Recombination connected TRBV7-2 to TRBJ2-7, and TRBD2 aligns with 7 junction nucleotides. This receptor was identified in a woman aged 80 or over with acute or convalescent COVID-19. The CDR3 corresponds to CASSLGLAGNSYEQYF. The sequence in DNA is TGTGCCAGCAGCTTAGGTTTAGCGGGTAACTCCTACGAGCAGTACTTC.